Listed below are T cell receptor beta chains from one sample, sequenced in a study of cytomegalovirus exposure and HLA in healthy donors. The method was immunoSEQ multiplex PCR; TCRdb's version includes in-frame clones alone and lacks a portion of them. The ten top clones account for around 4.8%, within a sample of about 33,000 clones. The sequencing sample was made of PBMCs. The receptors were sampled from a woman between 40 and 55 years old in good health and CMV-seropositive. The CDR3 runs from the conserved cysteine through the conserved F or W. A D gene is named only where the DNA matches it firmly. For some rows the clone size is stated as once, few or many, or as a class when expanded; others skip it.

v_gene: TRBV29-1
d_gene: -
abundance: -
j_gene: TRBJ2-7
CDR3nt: TGCAGCGTTACCCGGGAGACCTACGAGCAGTACTTC
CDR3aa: CSVTRETYEQYF

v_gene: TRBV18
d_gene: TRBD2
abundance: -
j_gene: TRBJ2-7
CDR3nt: TGTGCCAGCTCACAGAGCAGCGGGGGCTCCTACGAGCAGTACTTC
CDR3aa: CASSQSSGGSYEQYF

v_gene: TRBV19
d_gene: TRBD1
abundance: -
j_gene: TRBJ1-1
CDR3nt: TGTGCCAGTAGTATAGTACAGGGGTCCTGGAAGACTGAAGCTTTCTTT
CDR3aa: CASSIVQGSWKTEAFF

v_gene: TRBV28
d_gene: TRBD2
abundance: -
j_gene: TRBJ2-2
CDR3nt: TGTGCCAGCAGTTTTCTTAGCGGGAGGACCGGGGAGCTGTTTTTT
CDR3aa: CASSFLSGRTGELFF

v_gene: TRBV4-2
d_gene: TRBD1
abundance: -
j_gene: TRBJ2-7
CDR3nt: TGTGCCAGCAGCCACCGCCTATGGGACAGGGTGGCCGAGCAGTACTTC
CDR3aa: CASSHRLWDRVAEQYF

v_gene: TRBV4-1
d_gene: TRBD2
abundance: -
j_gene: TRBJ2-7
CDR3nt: TGCGCCAGCAGCCACGTCGGGGGGGCGGAAGAGCAGTACTTC
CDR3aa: CASSHVGGAEEQYF

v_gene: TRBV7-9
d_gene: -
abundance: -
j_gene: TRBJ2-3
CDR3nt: TGTGCCAGCAGCTTAGGGTTCGGGTCTCTTCACCCTAGCACAGATACGCAGTATTTT
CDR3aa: CASSLGFGSLHPSTDTQYF

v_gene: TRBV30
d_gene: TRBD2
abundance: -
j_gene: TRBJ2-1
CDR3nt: TGTGCCTGGAGGAGGGCTAGCGGGCTCCACTTTGAGCAGTTCTTC
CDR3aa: CAWRRASGLHFEQFF

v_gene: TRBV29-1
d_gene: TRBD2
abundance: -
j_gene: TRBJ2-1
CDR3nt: TGCAGCGTGACCGGACTAGCGGGGGCATACAATGAGCAGTTCTTC
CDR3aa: CSVTGLAGAYNEQFF

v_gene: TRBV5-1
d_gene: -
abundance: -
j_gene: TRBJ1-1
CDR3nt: TGCGCCAGCGGGAAAGTGAGGGACACTGAAGCTTTCTTT
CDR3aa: CASGKVRDTEAFF

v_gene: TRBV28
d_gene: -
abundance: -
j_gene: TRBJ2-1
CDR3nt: TGTGCCAGCAGTTCCGGGAGCTACAATGAGCAGTTCTTC
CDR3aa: CASSSGSYNEQFF

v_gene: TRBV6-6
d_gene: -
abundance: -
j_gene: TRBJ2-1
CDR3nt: TGTGCCAGCAGTCCACGGGTTGCAACGGCGCAGTTCTTC
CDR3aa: CASSPRVATAQFF

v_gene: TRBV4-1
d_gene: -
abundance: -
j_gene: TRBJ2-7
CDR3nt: TGCGCCAGCAGCCAACTTGGCGGGATGAGCGCCTACGAGCAGTACTTC
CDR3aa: CASSQLGGMSAYEQYF

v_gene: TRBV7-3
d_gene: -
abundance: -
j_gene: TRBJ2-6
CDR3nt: TGTGCCAGCAGCCTTCAGGGGGGTAACTCTGGGGCCAACGTCCTGACTTTC
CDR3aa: CASSLQGGNSGANVLTF

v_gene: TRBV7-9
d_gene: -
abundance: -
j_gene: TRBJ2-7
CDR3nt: TGTGCCAGCAGCTTACAGGAGGCCTACGAGCAGTACTTC
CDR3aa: CASSLQEAYEQYF

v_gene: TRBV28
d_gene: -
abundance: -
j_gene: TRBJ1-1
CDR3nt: TGTGCCAGCAGTTTTGAGCTTGAAGCCCGAAACACTGAAGCTTTCTTT
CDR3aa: CASSFELEARNTEAFF

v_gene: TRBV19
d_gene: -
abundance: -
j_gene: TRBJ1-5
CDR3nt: TGTGCCAGTACGGGGGGTAGGTCTCAGCCCCAGCATTTT
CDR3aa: CASTGGRSQPQHF

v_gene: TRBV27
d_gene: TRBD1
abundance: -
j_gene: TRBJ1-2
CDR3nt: TGTGCCAGCAGTCCACAGGGGAGCTATGGCTACACCTTC
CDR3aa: CASSPQGSYGYTF

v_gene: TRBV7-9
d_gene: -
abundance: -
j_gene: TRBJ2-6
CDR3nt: TGTGCCAGCAGCTCTTGGAGGACCTCTGGGGCCAACGTCCTGACTTTC
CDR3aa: CASSSWRTSGANVLTF

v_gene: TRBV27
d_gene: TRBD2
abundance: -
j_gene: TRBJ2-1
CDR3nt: TGTGCCAGCAGTTTGTATCCAAAGGGACTAGCGGGTGACTACAATGAGCAGTTCTTC
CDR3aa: CASSLYPKGLAGDYNEQFF

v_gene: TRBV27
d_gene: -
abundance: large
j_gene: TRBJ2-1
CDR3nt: TGTGCCAGCAGTTTAAGATTCGGTACTGAGCAGTTCTTC
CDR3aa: CASSLRFGTEQFF

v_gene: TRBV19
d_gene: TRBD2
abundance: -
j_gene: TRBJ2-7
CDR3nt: TGTGCCAGTAGTCCCTGGGCTAGCGGGAACAACGAGCAGTACTTC
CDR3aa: CASSPWASGNNEQYF

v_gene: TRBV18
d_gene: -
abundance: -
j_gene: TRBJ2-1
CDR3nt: TGTGCCAGCTCACCGGCAGGGGCCGACAATGAGCAGTTCTTC
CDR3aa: CASSPAGADNEQFF